Listed here is a single TCR beta chain. What it binds is not known. The data stem from a study of T cells in Graves' hyperthyroidism and ophthalmopathy. The investigators amplified TCR beta CDR3 regions from RNA transcripts. First-round RT-PCR targeting the TCR CDR3 was performed with the HTBI primer set. TCRdb reanalysed the multiplex PCR reads using MiXCR and keeps one entry per CDR3 protein. The sample includes nearly 250,000 distinct CDR3 sequences, more than 20% seen only once; the top ten take approximately 32%. The germline V and J ends were trimmed by 6 bases and 4 bases, with 13 bases remaining between them. Germline CDR1 reads SNHLY; CDR2 reads FYNNEI. This CDR3 has 13 amino acids. Study conclusions and caveats: Prediction of ophthalmopathy progression came a median around 6 months pre-onset.

The sample consisted of blood. The origin of this receptor is a middle-aged woman with Graves' ophthalmopathy. V usage is TRBV2 and J usage is TRBJ2-7; D may correspond to TRBD1 or TRBD2 (5 bases each). The CDR3 loop reads CASSRDVGYEQYF. CDR3 nucleotide sequence: TGTGCCAGCAGCCGGGACGTCGGATACGAGCAGTACTTC.